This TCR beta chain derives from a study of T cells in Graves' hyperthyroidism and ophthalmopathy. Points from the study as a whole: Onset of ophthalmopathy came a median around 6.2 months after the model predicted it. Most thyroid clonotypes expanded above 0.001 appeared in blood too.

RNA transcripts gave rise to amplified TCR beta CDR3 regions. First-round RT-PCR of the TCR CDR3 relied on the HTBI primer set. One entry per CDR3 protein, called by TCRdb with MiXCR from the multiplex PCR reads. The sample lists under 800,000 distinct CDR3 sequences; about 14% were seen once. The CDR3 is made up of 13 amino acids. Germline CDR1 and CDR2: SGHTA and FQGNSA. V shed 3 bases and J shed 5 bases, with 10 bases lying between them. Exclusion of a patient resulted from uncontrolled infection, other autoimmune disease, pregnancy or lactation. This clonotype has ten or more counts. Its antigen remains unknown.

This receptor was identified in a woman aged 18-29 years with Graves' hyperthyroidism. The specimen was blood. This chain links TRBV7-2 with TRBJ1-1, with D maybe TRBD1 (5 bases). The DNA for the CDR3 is TGTGCCAGCAGCTTTTCAGGGTGGACTGAAGCTTTCTTT. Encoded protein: CASSFSGWTEAFF.